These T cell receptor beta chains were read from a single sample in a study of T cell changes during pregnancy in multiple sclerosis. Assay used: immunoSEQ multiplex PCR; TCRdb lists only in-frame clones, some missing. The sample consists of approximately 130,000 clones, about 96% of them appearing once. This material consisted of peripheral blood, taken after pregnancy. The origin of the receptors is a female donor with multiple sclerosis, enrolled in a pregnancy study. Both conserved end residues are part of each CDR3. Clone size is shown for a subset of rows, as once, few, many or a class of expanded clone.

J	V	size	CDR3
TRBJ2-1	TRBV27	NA	CASSLLAGVGNEQFF
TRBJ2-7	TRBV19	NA	CASKVAGFSYEQYF
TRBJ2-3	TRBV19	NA	CASSIEDKQYF
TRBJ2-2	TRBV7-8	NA	CASSLGGRAAGELFF
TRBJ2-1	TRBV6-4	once	CASRSGATYNEQFF
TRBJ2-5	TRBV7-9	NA	CASSLAGPGETQYF
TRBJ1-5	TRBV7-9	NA	CASSSTDRGGQPQHF
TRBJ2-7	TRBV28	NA	CASSPDRVPYEQYF
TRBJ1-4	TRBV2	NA	CASRLFATNEKLFF
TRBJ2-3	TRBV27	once	CASTPRDRVTDTQYF
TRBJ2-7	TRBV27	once	CASSFGRAYEQYF
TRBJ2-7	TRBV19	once	CASSIVQGGSYEQYF
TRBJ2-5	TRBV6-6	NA	CASSTRGGPETQYF
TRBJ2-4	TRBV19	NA	CASSIGADRALQYF
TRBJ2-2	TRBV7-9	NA	CASSGGQGDNTGELFF
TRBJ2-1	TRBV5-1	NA	CASSDRLAGDSNEQFF
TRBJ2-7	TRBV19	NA	CASSISAGGHYEQYF
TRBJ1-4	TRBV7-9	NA	CASIRGGDEKLFF
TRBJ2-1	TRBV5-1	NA	CASSLEAGGGYNEQFF
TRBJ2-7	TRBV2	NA	CASSLSGGPGEQYF
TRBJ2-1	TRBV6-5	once	CASIPQGAFKDEQFF
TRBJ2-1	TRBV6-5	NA	CASSSAGEVYNEQFF
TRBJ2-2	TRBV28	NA	CASSLTNQGGGGTGELFF
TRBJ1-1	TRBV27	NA	CASSLVAGNTEAFF
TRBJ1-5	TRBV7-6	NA	CASSLGANQPQHF
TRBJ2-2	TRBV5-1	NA	CASSGSGVTGELFF
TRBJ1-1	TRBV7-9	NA	CASSLGSGSGQAEAFF
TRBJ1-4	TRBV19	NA	CASPRGSGDNEKLFF
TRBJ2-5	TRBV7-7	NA	CASSLEGRGLETQYF
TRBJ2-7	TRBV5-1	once	CASSLIAGVYLEQYF
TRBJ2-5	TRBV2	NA	CASSSSVGGETQYF
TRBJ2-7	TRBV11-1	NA	CASSSGTALGQYF
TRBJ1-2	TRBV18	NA	CASSPDRGMVGYTF
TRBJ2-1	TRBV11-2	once	CASSLRALAGEDNEQFF
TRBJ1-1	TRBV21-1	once	CAIPRGRRGMNTEAFF
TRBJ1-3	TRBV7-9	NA	CASSRTGVSGNTIYF
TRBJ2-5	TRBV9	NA	CASSVGQIQETQYF
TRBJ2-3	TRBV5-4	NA	CASSKGLAGVSPDTQYF
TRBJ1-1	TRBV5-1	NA	CASSLGRGTGGKRAEAFF
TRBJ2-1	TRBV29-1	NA	CSVLAGGTYNEQFF
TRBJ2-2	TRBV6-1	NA	CASSEFQVSRTGFLGRNTGELFF
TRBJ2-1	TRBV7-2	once	CASSQDGRDYNEQFF
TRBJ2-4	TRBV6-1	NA	CASSEFTIKNIQYF
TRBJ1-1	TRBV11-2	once	CASSFGGHTEAFF
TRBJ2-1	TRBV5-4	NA	CASSSPGTSGSSYNEQFF
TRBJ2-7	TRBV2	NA	CASDPGLQSNEQYF
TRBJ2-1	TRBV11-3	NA	CASSIQREPNEQFF
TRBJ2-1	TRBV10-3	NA	CAISAAGSAYNEQFF
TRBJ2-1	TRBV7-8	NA	CASSGELAGTYNEQFF
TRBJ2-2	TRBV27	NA	CASSPPLAGTGELFF
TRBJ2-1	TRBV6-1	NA	CASSDRGTLPYNEQFF
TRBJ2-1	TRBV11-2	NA	CASSQTSGTYNEQFF
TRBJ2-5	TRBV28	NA	CASSTPGQETQYF
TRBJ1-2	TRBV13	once	CASSPGQGNGYTF